These 28 T cell receptor beta chains originate from one sample sequenced in a study of human T cells and chemical hapten exposure. TCRdb recomputed calls from the RACE reads with MiXCR, one row per CDR3 protein. In the table there are 150,000 to 200,000 distinct CDR3 sequences, approximately 14% of which are singletons. Time point defined: patch test 1, 2 weeks after DPC sensitization. Treatment here: therapeutic diphenylcyclopropenone sensitization with weekly scalp DPC. The starting material was whole blood, obtained in connection with sensitization to the hapten diphenylcyclopropenone (DPC). The receptors were sampled from a young woman with alopecia areata. Some clones in this sample may be carry-over from other donors' samples.

This clonotype was picked up a small number of times. J is TRBJ2-2 and V is TRBV7-2; D possibly corresponds to TRBD1 (6 bases). Germline CDR1 SGHTA, CDR2 FQGNSA. The CDR3 totals 16 residues. Trimming pared 3 bases from V and 4 bases from J, leaving 15 bases between. The CDR3 DNA is TGTGCCAGCAGCTTTGCAGGGGTTTCGGGCACCGGGGAGCTGTTTTTT. As protein: CASSFAGVSGTGELFF.

The table lists this clonotype with a few counts. V is TRBV9 and J is TRBJ1-6; D unresolved. This CDR3 has 15 amino acids. Trimming pared 0 bases from V and 5 bases from J, leaving 9 bases between. CDR1 and CDR2 from the germline V gene are SGDLS and YYNGEE. The CDR3, as DNA: TGTGCCAGCAGCGTAGGTCCGGGCCATAATTCACCCCTCCACTTT. It specifies CASSVGPGHNSPLHF.

Many counts were recorded for this clonotype. This rearrangement joins TRBV18 to TRBJ1-1; D remains unclear. Trimming took off 2 bases at V and 5 bases at J, with 12 bases between the two ends. From germline, CDR1 is KGHSH and CDR2 LQKENI. The CDR3 covers 14 residues. CDR3 sequence reads: CASSPSSGRTEAFF. The CDR3 DNA is TGTGCCAGCTCACCATCGTCAGGACGGACTGAAGCTTTCTTT. Complete variable domain (other parts from reference TRBV18 and TRBJ1-1): NAGVMQNPRHLVRRRGQEARLRCSPMKGHSHVYWYRQLPEEGLKFMVYLQKENIIDESGMPKERFSAEFPKEGPSILRIQQVVRGDSAAYFCASSPSSGRTEAFFGQGTRLTVV.

At least ten counts were recorded for this clonotype. The junction does not match germline at one end; this may be a read error. DNA of the CDR3: TGTGCTAGCAGCCCCCAGCGGGAGGGTGTCACCGGGGAGCTGTTTTTT. This sequence encodes CASSPQREGVTGELFF. The J gene is TRBJ2-2, the V gene TRBV7-7; 10 bases line up with TRBD2. The CDR3 contains 16 residues. From germline, CDR1 is SSHAT and CDR2 FNYEAQ (reference sequence).

In its sample, this clonotype was seen a few times. J is TRBJ2-1 and V is TRBV6-2 or TRBV6-3, with D uncertain. The germline CDR1 and CDR2 sequences are MNHEY and SVGEGT. The CDR3 is made up of 13 amino acids. V lost 7 bases to trimming and J lost 3 bases, with 10 bases between them. The CDR3 DNA follows: TGTGCCAGCACCTTTAGTAGCTACAATGAGCAGTTCTTC. This encodes CASTFSSYNEQFF.

This rearrangement joins TRBV5-8 to TRBJ1-6; D is undetermined. CDR1 and CDR2 (germline): SGHTS, YDEGEE. Trimming took off 0 bases at V and 0 bases at J, with 4 bases between the two ends. CDR3 length: 15 residues. The DNA of the CDR3 is TGTGCCAGCAGCTTGGGGTTCTCCTATAATTCACCCCTCCACTTT. The encoded protein is CASSLGFSYNSPLHF.

This clonotype was detected only a few times. The CDR3 is CASSYTRENSNQPQHF. The CDR3, as DNA: TGTGCCAGCAGTTATACGAGAGAAAATAGCAATCAGCCCCAGCATTTT. The chain links TRBV6-5 to TRBJ1-5, with unresolved D. Germline V gene lookup returns CDR1 MNHEY and CDR2 SVGAGI. V gave up 3 bases and J gave up 0 bases, with 12 bases separating them. The CDR3 runs to 16 residues.

This clonotype was counted ten times or more. V is TRBV20-1 and J is TRBJ1-5; perhaps TRBD1 as D (5 bases). V dropped 3 bases and J dropped 5 bases, with 8 bases sitting between them. The CDR3 spans 12 residues. Germline V gives CDR1 DFQATT, CDR2 SNEGSKA (reference sequence). Written as DNA, the CDR3 is TGCAGTGCTAGGCGAGGGGATCAGCCCCAGCATTTT. It specifies CSARRGDQPQHF.

This clonotype came up a few times. This chain joins TRBV29-1 and TRBJ2-4, with no clear D. Germline values: CDR1 SQVTM, CDR2 ANQGSEA. The V end was cut by 3 bases, the J end by 8 bases, with 11 bases between. The CDR3 runs 12 residues. The CDR3 region has the DNA TGCAGCGTTGAGTCTGGGTCGGACATTCAGTACTTC. It yields the protein CSVESGSDIQYF.

A few counts support this clonotype. The V gene is TRBV3-1, the J gene TRBJ1-2, with D possibly TRBD1 on 5 matching bases. CDR1 is LGHDT, CDR2 YNNKEL, per germline (reference sequence). The germline V and J ends were trimmed by 0 bases and 7 bases, with 15 bases remaining between them. The CDR3 length is 15 residues. The CDR3 DNA sequence: TGTGCCAGCAGCCAAGATCGCCGTTTCGGGGCTGGCTACACCTTC. Amino acids: CASSQDRRFGAGYTF.

This clonotype was seen only a few times. V is TRBV4-3 and J is TRBJ1-2, with TRBD1 identical over 9 bases. The CDR3 is 15 amino acids. The ends lost 3 bases at V and 4 bases at J; junction bases unmatched: 6. In germline, CDR1 is LGHNA, CDR2 YSLEER. The CDR3 loop is CASSQNRGLSYGYTF. CDR3 nucleotide sequence: TGCGCCAGCAGCCAGAACAGGGGGCTAAGCTATGGCTACACCTTC.

With regard to this clonotype: Just one base apart from a much larger clone, this may be a read error. This chain uses TRBV6-5 with TRBJ1-3; possibly TRBD1 for D (5 bases). CDR1 and CDR2 (germline): MNHEY, SVGAGI. The CDR3 runs 14 residues. In DNA form, the CDR3 reads TGTGCCAGCAGCGGACATCCATCTGGAAGCACCATATATTTT. As protein: CASSGHPSGSTIYF.

Turning to this clonotype: Relative to the germline gene, one junction end is altered; a read error may explain this. The rearrangement joins TRBV28 to TRBJ2-3, with D possibly TRBD1 on 7 matching bases. The CDR3 spans 13 residues. The germline CDR1 and CDR2 sequences are MDHEN and SYDVKM. CDR3 bases: TGTGCCAGCAGTAAAGGACAGGCCTTCTCGGCGGGGTTT. Translation: CASSKGQAFSAGF.

Only a few counts were recorded for this clonotype. The V call is TRBV20-1, the J call TRBJ2-7, with unresolved D. Germline V CDR1 and CDR2: DFQATT, SNEGSKA (reference sequence). This CDR3 has 12 amino acids. Trimming took off 6 bases at V and 0 bases at J, with 9 bases between the two ends. CDR3 residues: CSAVHGSYEQYF. In DNA, the CDR3 is TGCAGTGCCGTCCACGGCTCCTACGAGCAGTACTTC.

This clonotype was observed a few times. V usage is TRBV4-2 and J usage is TRBJ2-1; D gene unclear. The germline CDR1 and CDR2 sequences are LGHNA and YNFKEQ. The V and J ends lost 1 base and 6 bases respectively, with 7 bases between them. CDR3 length: 13 amino acids. Here the CDR3 DNA reads TGTGCCAGCAGCCAAGGAAGGGTCAATGAGCAGTTCTTC. Translated: CASSQGRVNEQFF.

This clonotype was found many times. The V call is TRBV6-5, the J call TRBJ2-3, with no clear D. Trimming stripped 0 bases from V and 0 bases from J, with 10 bases between. There are 16 residues in the CDR3. CDR1 MNHEY and CDR2 SVGAGI come from the germline V gene. Written as DNA, the CDR3 is TGTGCCAGCAGTTACTCGTTGGCCGGAAGCACAGATACGCAGTATTTT. It translates to CASSYSLAGSTDTQYF.

This clonotype was counted ten times or more. The chain's CDR3 is CASSLEGYGYTF. In nucleotides, the CDR3 is TGTGCCAGCAGTTTAGAGGGATATGGCTACACCTTC. The chain is built from TRBV28 and TRBJ1-2, with unresolved D. The CDR3 has 12 residues. V dropped 2 bases and J dropped 5 bases, with 6 bases sitting between them. Germline loops: CDR1 MDHEN, CDR2 SYDVKM.

This clonotype occurred many times. The V gene is TRBV7-6, the J gene TRBJ1-4, with 9 bases lining up with TRBD1. This CDR3 has 16 residues. After removal of 2 bases from V and 5 bases from J, the junction contained 6 bases not matched to a gene. CDR1 and CDR2 from the germline V gene are SGHVS and FNYEAQ. In DNA, the CDR3 is TGTGCCAGCAGCTTAAAACCAGGGACAGGGAATGAAAAACTGTTTTTT. Encoded protein: CASSLKPGTGNEKLFF. Full variable domain (remainder filled in from reference TRBV7-6 and TRBJ1-4): GAGVSQSPRYKVTKRGQDVALRCDPISGHVSLYWYRQALGQGPEFLTYFNYEAQQDKSGLPNDRFSAERPEGSISTLTIQRTEQRDSAMYRCASSLKPGTGNEKLFFGSGTQLSVL.

This chain joins TRBV7-3 and TRBJ2-1; maybe TRBD2 (7 bases). Germline V gives CDR1 SGHTA, CDR2 FQGTGA. This CDR3 is 14 amino acids long. V dropped 3 bases and J dropped 7 bases, with 13 bases sitting between them. The CDR3 DNA reads TGTGCCAGCAGCTTGGGCGGGGGCCTAAATGAGCAGTTCTTC. It codes for CASSLGGGLNEQFF.

The chain carries TRBV5-1 and TRBJ2-3, with 9 bases fitting TRBD2. The germline gives CDR1 SGHRS, CDR2 YFSETQ. The CDR3 extends over 15 amino acids. V trimming: 7 bases; J trimming: 0 bases; junction bases outside the gene matches: 6. The chain's CDR3 is CASERTSGSTDTQYF. DNA for the CDR3: TGCGCCAGCGAGAGAACTAGCGGGAGCACAGATACGCAGTATTTT.

This clonotype showed up just a few times. As DNA, the CDR3 is TGTGCCAGCAGCCAATTAGCGGGAGTCCGTGTCAATGAGCAGTTCTTC. The encoded protein is CASSQLAGVRVNEQFF. The chain recombines TRBV3-1 with TRBJ2-1; 9 bases line up with TRBD2. The CDR3 loop spans 16 amino acids. The J segment lost 6 bases and the V segment lost 2 bases, leaving 8 bases of the junction unmatched. The germline gives CDR1 LGHDT, CDR2 YNNKEL (reference sequence).

This clonotype came up a few times. The chain links TRBV6-6 to TRBJ2-2; D gene unclear. The germline V gene has CDR1 MNHNY and CDR2 SVGAGI (reference sequence). Trimming left V 0 bases short and J 6 bases short, with 23 bases between. The CDR3 is made up of 19 amino acids. The CDR3 DNA is TGTGCCAGCAGTTACTCTAGGGTTAGCAGGAGAGGATTGGCCGGGGAGCTGTTTTTT. It codes for CASSYSRVSRRGLAGELFF.

The genes are TRBV20-1 and TRBJ2-7; perhaps D is TRBD1 or TRBD2 (5 bases each). Per the germline V gene, CDR1 is DFQATT and CDR2 is SNEGSKA (reference sequence). V shed 0 bases and J shed 0 bases, with 9 bases lying between them. This CDR3 spans 14 amino acids. The CDR3 coding sequence is TGCAGTGCTAGAGAGGGGACGGTCTCCTACGAGCAGTACTTC. Encoded protein: CSAREGTVSYEQYF.

V usage is TRBV6-2 or TRBV6-3 and J usage is TRBJ2-3; TRBD2 is a possible D gene (5 bases). Trimming took off 0 bases at V and 3 bases at J, with 13 bases between the two ends. This CDR3 has 16 residues. The germline V gene has CDR1 MNHEY and CDR2 SVGEGT. The CDR3, as DNA: TGTGCCAGCAGTTACTCGAGAGGGAGCCGGACAGATACGCAGTATTTT. It codes for CASSYSRGSRTDTQYF.

This clonotype came up once. The chain has TRBV7-9 and TRBJ2-5; D is unclear. Trimming took 6 bases from V and 5 from J, leaving 7 bases between them. This CDR3 is 11 amino acids long. Germline V gene lookup returns CDR1 SEHNR and CDR2 FQNEAQ (reference sequence). CDR3 in amino acids: CASSRDETQYF. DNA for the CDR3: TGTGCCAGCAGTCGCGATGAGACCCAGTACTTC.

This clonotype was detected many times. The genes are TRBV29-1 and TRBJ1-1, with TRBD1 identical over 7 bases. V trimming: 7 bases; J trimming: 4 bases; junction bases outside the gene matches: 9. The CDR3 loop spans 13 amino acids. The germline gives CDR1 SQVTM, CDR2 ANQGSEA. CDR3 bases: TGCAGCGCCGTAGACAGGGCTATCACTGAAGCTTTCTTT. This encodes CSAVDRAITEAFF. The whole variable domain, remainder taken from reference TRBV29-1 and TRBJ1-1, is SAVISQKPSRDICQRGTSLTIQCQVDSQVTMMFWYRQQPGQSLTLIATANQGSEATYESGFVIDKFPISRPNLTFSTLTVSNMSPEDSSIYLCSAVDRAITEAFFGQGTRLTVV.

The chain combines TRBV11-1 with TRBJ1-5; D unclear. CDR1 and CDR2 from the germline V gene are SGHAT and FQDESV (reference sequence). The V end was cut by 3 bases, the J end by 5 bases, with 8 bases between. The CDR3 sequence is 13 residues long. The CDR3 DNA reads as TGTGCCAGCAGCTTGACGGGCCATCAGCCCCAGCATTTT. It specifies CASSLTGHQPQHF.

The rearrangement links TRBV20-1 to TRBJ1-3; no clear D. V lost 0 bases and J lost 8, with 14 bases in between. The CDR3 has 14 amino acids. CDR1 and CDR2 from the germline V gene are DFQATT and SNEGSKA (reference sequence). CDR3 nucleotides: TGCAGTGCTAGAGATCCAAGGGTGATACACACCATATATTTT. This codes for CSARDPRVIHTIYF.